The 12 T cell receptor beta chains in this list originate from one sample, sequenced in a study of radiotherapy plus CTLA-4 blockade in lung cancer. TCRdb's copy holds only in-frame clones and misses some; the assay was immunoSEQ multiplex PCR. The sample holds roughly 66,000 clones, around 83% seen once. Sequenced here: peripheral blood, sampled from a patient treated with radiotherapy plus ipilimumab. The source is a human donor with non-small cell lung cancer who had a partial response to radiotherapy plus ipilimumab.

The chain is built from TRBV5-1 and TRBJ2-5; TRBD1 matches 11 bases. Germline assignment: CDR1 SGHRS and CDR2 YFSETQ. The length of the CDR3 is 16 residues. J gave up 2 bases and V 3 bases, and 6 bases lay outside the gene matches. DNA of the CDR3: TGCGCCAGCAGCTCGGGGGGACAGGGGGGGCAAGAGACCCAGTACTTC. This sequence encodes CASSSGGQGGQETQYF.

The V and J genes are TRBV28 and TRBJ1-1; TRBD1 might be the D (6 bases). V was pared by 6 bases and J by 5 bases, with 16 bases between. The CDR3 loop spans 14 amino acids. Germline CDR1 is MDHEN and CDR2 is SYDVKM. This CDR3 reads CASSGHQGRTEAFF. CDR3 in DNA: TGTGCCAGCAGCGGTCATCAGGGGAGAACTGAAGCTTTCTTT.

The chain recombines TRBV2 with TRBJ1-1; D possibly corresponds to TRBD1 (6 bases). There are 13 residues in the CDR3. Trimming removed 6 bases from V and 3 bases from J, with 11 bases in between. CDR1 is SNHLY, CDR2 FYNNEI, per germline. Here the CDR3 DNA reads TGTGCCAGCAGATTGGACAGTTACACTGAAGCTTTCTTT. This translates into CASRLDSYTEAFF.

This chain connects TRBV7-3 to TRBJ2-5, with TRBD2 matching over 9 bases. The DNA end favors TRBJ2-7, so the J call may be wrong. The CDR3 covers 13 residues. Looked up from germline, CDR1 is SGHTA and CDR2 is FQGTGA. CDR3 amino acids: CASSPAGGPEQYF. The CDR3 DNA follows: TGTGCCAGCAGCCCAGCGGGAGGACCCGAGCAGTACTTC.

V usage is TRBV5-1 and J usage is TRBJ1-1; no reliable D call. With 5 bases removed from V and 0 bases from J, the gap between germline ends came to 11 bases. Germline V CDR1 and CDR2: SGHRS, YFSETQ. The CDR3 extends over 14 amino acids. In DNA, the CDR3 is TGCGCCAGCAGAAGCGACGGAGTGAACACTGAAGCTTTCTTT. Encoded protein: CASRSDGVNTEAFF.

This sequence joins TRBV2 and TRBJ2-7; no clear D. CDR1 and CDR2 from the germline V gene are SNHLY and FYNNEI. The CDR3 contains 16 residues. Trimming removed 4 bases at V and 2 bases at J, with 18 bases between. The CDR3 DNA reads TGTGCCAGCAGTGGTGTGTTGGGCAGGCCGACCTACGAGCAGTACTTC. It encodes CASSGVLGRPTYEQYF.

The chain joins TRBV7-6 to TRBJ2-7; 7 bases match TRBD1. The CDR3 sequence is 13 residues long. V was pared by 5 bases and J by 6 bases, with 7 bases of the junction left unmatched. Germline loops: CDR1 SGHVS, CDR2 FNYEAQ. The CDR3 protein is CASSTSTGREQYF. In nucleotides, the CDR3 is TGTGCCAGCAGCACCTCGACAGGGCGCGAGCAGTACTTC.

DNA for the CDR3: TGTGCCAGCAGTCTCCTGGGACAGGGGGACGAAAAACTGTTTTTT. Protein product: CASSLLGQGDEKLFF. The J gene is TRBJ1-4, the V gene TRBV6-6; 11 positions match TRBD1. In germline, CDR1 is MNHNY, CDR2 SVGAGI (reference sequence). Trimming at V came to 5 bases and at J to 8 bases, leaving 7 bases not matched to a gene. This CDR3 is 15 amino acids long.

The chain carries TRBV2 and TRBJ1-2; 9 positions match TRBD1. The germline V gene has CDR1 SNHLY and CDR2 FYNNEI. There are 15 residues in the CDR3. V was pared by 1 base and J by 4 bases, with 4 bases of the junction left unmatched. The CDR3 here is CASSEGQGVAYGYTF. CDR3 bases: TGTGCCAGCAGTGAAGGACAGGGGGTGGCCTATGGCTACACCTTC.

CDR3 bases: TGTGCCAGCAGCTTAGTGGCTTTTGTTGGCAGAAACACCGGGGAGCTGTTTTTT. Amino acid sequence: CASSLVAFVGRNTGELFF. This chain uses TRBV7-6 with TRBJ2-2; D gene uncertain. The CDR3 has 18 residues. Trimming took off 1 base at V and 2 bases at J, with 17 bases between the two ends. Germline V gene sequence: CDR1 SGHVS, CDR2 FNYEAQ. The variable domain in full, with the rest retrieved from reference TRBV7-6 and TRBJ2-2, is GAGVSQSPRYKVTKRGQDVALRCDPISGHVSLYWYRQALGQGPEFLTYFNYEAQQDKSGLPNDRFSAERPEGSISTLTIQRTEQRDSAMYRCASSLVAFVGRNTGELFFGEGSRLTVL.

V gene TRBV28 combines with J gene TRBJ1-5; 8 nucleotides align to TRBD1. The CDR3 runs 13 residues. Germline assignment: CDR1 MDHEN and CDR2 SYDVKM. Written as DNA, the CDR3 is TGTGCGGCAGGGGGCTATAGCAATCAGCCCCAGCATTTT. This translates into CAAGGYSNQPQHF.

The rearrangement uses TRBV9 and TRBJ1-5; no clear D gene. The CDR3 extends over 17 amino acids. The germline V gene encodes CDR1 SGDLS and CDR2 YYNGEE. Trimming stripped 9 bases from V and 2 bases from J, with 24 bases between. CDR3 region: CATPEGEDYLGNQPQHF. The CDR3 nucleotides read TGTGCCACCCCGGAGGGAGAGGATTATTTGGGCAATCAGCCCCAGCATTTT. Full variable domain (missing parts from reference TRBV9 and TRBJ1-5): DSGVTQTPKHLITATGQRVTLRCSPRSGDLSVYWYQQSLDQGLQFLIQYYNGEERAKGNILERFSAQQFPDLHSELNLSSLELGDSALYFCATPEGEDYLGNQPQHFGDGTRLSIL.